Listed here are 29 T cell receptor beta chains from one sample, sequenced in a study of tumor-infiltrating lymphocytes in localized non-small cell lung cancer. Generated by immunoSEQ multiplex PCR, the TCRdb table keeps only in-frame clones and is missing some. The sample holds roughly 12,000 clones, 75% to 80% seen once. Sequenced: uninvolved lung tissue not adjacent to the tumor. These receptors were obtained from a human donor with non-small cell lung cancer.

The chain is built from TRBV14 and TRBJ1-4; no clear D gene. The CDR3 consists of 16 residues. The V and J ends lost 4 bases and 0 bases respectively, with 12 bases between them. Germline CDR1 is SGHDN and CDR2 is FVKESK. The CDR3 bases are TGTGCCAGCAGCCCCATCGGATTTACAACTAATGAAAAACTGTTTTTT. Translated, it gives CASSPIGFTTNEKLFF.

The chain carries TRBV9 and TRBJ2-6; D is unclear. The CDR3 contains 16 residues. CDR1 is SGDLS and CDR2 is YYNGEE in the germline V gene. Trimming stripped 0 bases from V and 2 bases from J, with 9 bases between. CDR3 nucleotides: TGTGCCAGCAGCGTAGGGGAAGGGACTGGGGCCAACGTCCTGACTTTC. Its translation: CASSVGEGTGANVLTF.

This rearrangement joins TRBV29-1 to TRBJ1-5; no clear D. Deletions cut 0 bases from V and 1 base from J, with 7 bases between. The CDR3 runs 14 residues. The V gene's germline CDR1 is SQVTM and CDR2 ANQGSEA. This chain's CDR3 is CSVEDGRSNQPQHF. In DNA, the CDR3 is TGCAGCGTTGAAGACGGACGGAGCAATCAGCCCCAGCATTTT.

This clone was detected only once. This chain joins TRBV5-1 and TRBJ1-3, with a weak D call TRBD1 (5 bases). The CDR3 spans 16 residues. Trimming left V 0 bases short and J 2 bases short, with 12 bases between. Germline CDR1 SGHRS, CDR2 YFSETQ. This CDR3 is CASSLAWQGAGNTIYF. For the CDR3, the DNA is TGCGCCAGCAGCTTGGCCTGGCAGGGCGCTGGAAACACCATATATTTT. The full variable domain, rest sourced from reference TRBV5-1 and TRBJ1-3, is KAGVTQTPRYLIKTRGQQVTLSCSPISGHRSVSWYQQTPGQGLQFLFEYFSETQRNKGNFPGRFSGRQFSNSRSEMNVSTLELGDSALYLCASSLAWQGAGNTIYFGEGSWLTVV.

J is TRBJ1-1 and V is TRBV5-1; D perhaps matches TRBD1 (6 bases). V was cut by 3 bases and J by 1 base, with 10 bases left in between. Germline CDR1 reads SGHRS; CDR2 reads YFSETQ. The CDR3 runs 14 residues. The CDR3 protein is CASSSQGWNTEAFF. For the CDR3, the DNA is TGCGCCAGCAGCTCACAGGGTTGGAACACTGAAGCTTTCTTT. Based on the CDR3 plus reference TRBV5-1 and TRBJ1-1, the full variable domain is KAGVTQTPRYLIKTRGQQVTLSCSPISGHRSVSWYQQTPGQGLQFLFEYFSETQRNKGNFPGRFSGRQFSNSRSEMNVSTLELGDSALYLCASSSQGWNTEAFFGQGTRLTVV.

This clone was seen more than once but under ten times. The V and J genes are TRBV27 and TRBJ2-5; perhaps TRBD1 as D (6 bases). Trimming left V 4 bases short and J 6 bases short, with 21 bases between. The length of the CDR3 is 16 residues. The germline V gene encodes CDR1 MNHEY and CDR2 SMNVEV (reference sequence). CDR3 sequence (DNA): TGTGCCAGCAGTTCCGACCTCAGGGGCGTCGGAAAGACCCAGTACTTC. Its protein product is CASSSDLRGVGKTQYF.

This chain links TRBV9 with TRBJ2-1; TRBD1 matches 9 bases. The CDR3 spans 16 residues. Germline CDR1 and CDR2: SGDLS and YYNGEE. J gave up 7 bases and V 0 bases, and 8 bases lay outside the gene matches. CDR3 nucleotides: TGTGCCAGCAGCGTAGCTCGAGGACAGGGGCTGAATGAGCAGTTCTTC. It translates to CASSVARGQGLNEQFF.

This clone was seen a few times. This chain connects TRBV18 to TRBJ2-5; weak D call: TRBD1 (5 bases). CDR1 is KGHSH, CDR2 LQKENI, per germline. V gave up 1 base and J gave up 4 bases, with 10 bases separating them. This CDR3 region has 14 residues. For the CDR3, the DNA is TGTGCCAGCTCACCACAAGGGGTTAGAGAGACCCAGTACTTC. Translated, it gives CASSPQGVRETQYF.

The CDR3, as DNA: TGCGCCAGCAGCCTGGACAGGGGGGACACCGGGGAGCTGTTTTTT. This sequence encodes CASSLDRGDTGELFF. V gene TRBV5-1 combines with J gene TRBJ2-2; TRBD1 agrees at 10 bases. The CDR3 length is 15 residues. V lost 4 bases to trimming and J lost 3 bases; unmatched junction nucleotides: 3. Germline CDR1 is SGHRS and CDR2 is YFSETQ.

The chain carries TRBV28 and TRBJ2-7, with D maybe TRBD1 (5 bases). V gave up 5 bases and J gave up 7 bases, with 15 bases separating them. Looked up from germline, CDR1 is MDHEN and CDR2 is SYDVKM. There are 13 residues in the CDR3. Here the CDR3 DNA reads TGTGCCAGCAGTCCCCCGTGGGGCAGAGAGCAGTACTTC. Encoded protein: CASSPPWGREQYF.

This clone was detected only a few times. The same CDR3 is also encoded by other DNA sequences in this sample. The J gene is TRBJ1-2, the V gene TRBV6-5; 7 positions match TRBD1. After removal of 5 bases from V and 6 bases from J, the junction contained 0 bases not matched to a gene. In germline, CDR1 is MNHEY, CDR2 SVGAGI. The CDR3 runs 11 residues. The CDR3 DNA reads TGTGCCAGCAGTGACAGGGATGGCTACACCTTC. It specifies CASSDRDGYTF.

CDR3 residues: CASSRGGSGVYEQYF. CDR3 nucleotides: TGTGCCAGCAGCCGGGGGGGAAGCGGGGTCTACGAGCAGTACTTC. The gene calls are TRBV6-5 and TRBJ2-7; 8 bases are shared with TRBD2. This CDR3 is 15 amino acids long. Germline values: CDR1 MNHEY, CDR2 SVGAGI. V shed 6 bases and J 3 bases; nucleotides not matched to a gene: 10.

This clone occurred once. The chain employs TRBV29-1 and TRBJ2-5, with a possible D match to TRBD2 (6 bases). Trimming took off 3 bases at V and 4 bases at J, with 9 bases between the two ends. The CDR3 runs to 12 residues. The germline gives CDR1 SQVTM, CDR2 ANQGSEA. CDR3 residues: CSVDGGRETQYF. In DNA, the CDR3 is TGCAGCGTTGACGGGGGTCGAGAGACCCAGTACTTC.

The chain employs TRBV6-6 and TRBJ2-7, with 9 bases lining up with TRBD2. The ends lost 2 bases at V and 0 bases at J; junction bases unmatched: 5. Germline lookup yields CDR1 MNHNY and CDR2 SVGAGI (reference sequence). The CDR3 is 16 residues long. The DNA of the CDR3 is TGTGCCAGCAGTTACACTAGCGGGTCGCTCTCCTACGAGCAGTACTTC. Translating gives CASSYTSGSLSYEQYF.

The table lists this clone with a few counts. The chain couples TRBV9 to TRBJ2-1; tentatively, D is TRBD2 (7 bases). Trimming removed 4 bases from V and 5 bases from J, with 22 bases in between. This CDR3 is built from 17 residues. Germline V gives CDR1 SGDLS, CDR2 YYNGEE. For the CDR3, the DNA is TGTGCCAGCAGCTCTAATCCCGGGGGGCCGAACCACAATGAGCAGTTCTTC. The encoded protein is CASSSNPGGPNHNEQFF.

V is TRBV4-1 and J is TRBJ1-1, with 8 bases aligning to TRBD1. The CDR3 totals 15 residues. Germline lookup yields CDR1 MGHRA and CDR2 YSYEKL. V lost 4 bases and J lost 0; bases outside the gene matches: 4. The CDR3 DNA reads as TGCGCCAGCAGCCGACAGGGGTCGATGAACACTGAAGCTTTCTTT. Translation: CASSRQGSMNTEAFF.

This clone was detected only a few times. The CDR3 DNA follows: TGTGCCAGCTCAGGGACGGGAGTAGCGGGGGAGCTGTTTTTT. As protein: CASSGTGVAGELFF. This rearrangement joins TRBV6-1 to TRBJ2-2, with D possibly being TRBD2 (6 bases). The CDR3 extends over 14 amino acids. CDR1 is MNHNS, CDR2 SASEGT, per germline. Between the trimmed V and J ends, which lost 8 bases and 8 bases, there was a span of 18 bases.

This chain connects TRBV11-1 to TRBJ1-2; D not certain. The germline gives CDR1 SGHAT, CDR2 FQDESV (reference sequence). The germline V and J ends were trimmed by 5 bases and 7 bases, with 14 bases remaining between them. This CDR3 is built from 13 residues. CDR3 nucleotides: TGTGCCAGCAGCCCCCAGAGGCCTAGTGGCTACACCTTC. Protein: CASSPQRPSGYTF.

This chain connects TRBV4-3 to TRBJ2-7; D is possibly TRBD1 (6 bases). Germline loops: CDR1 LGHNA, CDR2 YSLEER. V dropped 0 bases and J dropped 1 base, with 13 bases sitting between them. The CDR3 covers 16 residues. The chain's CDR3 is CASSQDQGTWSYEQYF. CDR3 in DNA: TGCGCCAGCAGCCAAGATCAGGGGACATGGTCCTACGAGCAGTACTTC.

The chain has TRBV20-1 and TRBJ2-3; D gene unclear. This CDR3 has 11 amino acids. Germline assignment: CDR1 DFQATT and CDR2 SNEGSKA (reference sequence). The V gene lost 3 bases and the J gene lost 4 bases, with 5 bases spanning the gap. The CDR3 DNA follows: TGCAGTGCTAGTGAGTCAGATACGCAGTATTTT. Translation: CSASESDTQYF.

The chain carries TRBV15 and TRBJ2-3, with 12 bases matching TRBD2. Germline values: CDR1 LNHNV, CDR2 YYDKDF (reference sequence). V gave up 0 bases and J gave up 6 bases; unmatched junction bases: 1. The CDR3 consists of 15 residues. This CDR3 is CATSRDTSGGDTQYF. For the CDR3, the DNA is TGTGCCACCAGCAGAGACACTAGCGGGGGGGATACGCAGTATTTT.

J is TRBJ1-5 and V is TRBV6-1; a weak D match, TRBD1 (6 bases). The CDR3 consists of 16 residues. Germline V lookup: CDR1 MNHNS, CDR2 SASEGT. Trimming took 0 bases from V and 4 from J, leaving 13 bases between them. CDR3 region: CASSEARTGSNQPQHF. CDR3 nucleotide sequence: TGTGCCAGCAGTGAAGCCCGAACAGGGTCAAATCAGCCCCAGCATTTT.

This clone was observed once. The chain has TRBV4-3 and TRBJ2-1, with 10 bases identical to TRBD2. V dropped 1 base and J dropped 5; count of bases not matched to a gene: 5. This CDR3 is 16 amino acids long. Germline V CDR1 and CDR2: LGHNA, YSLEER. The CDR3 DNA follows: TGCGCCAGCAGCCAAGGACCAGCGGGGGGGAACAATGAGCAGTTCTTC. It translates to CASSQGPAGGNNEQFF.

This clone was counted a few times. V is TRBV5-5 and J is TRBJ2-5, with 7 nucleotides matching TRBD1. The CDR3 runs to 15 residues. With 2 bases clipped from V and 5 bases from J, the junction kept 9 bases outside the gene matches. Germline assignment: CDR1 SGHKS and CDR2 YYEKEE (reference sequence). The CDR3 is CASSFGDSRGETQYF. As DNA, the CDR3 is TGTGCCAGCAGCTTTGGGGACAGCAGAGGCGAGACCCAGTACTTC.

J is TRBJ1-1 and V is TRBV29-1; 10 bases are shared with TRBD1. This CDR3 region has 18 residues. The germline CDR1 and CDR2 sequences are SQVTM and ANQGSEA. After removal of 5 bases from V and 5 bases from J, the junction contained 20 bases not matched to a gene. The DNA of the CDR3 is TGCAGCGTTCAACCGGGACAGGGGACCTTTAGCGGATCGACTGAAGCTTTCTTT. It specifies CSVQPGQGTFSGSTEAFF.

V and J are TRBV30 and TRBJ2-7; no definite D call. Trimming cost V 4 bases and J 4 bases, with 20 bases left between them. The germline V gene has CDR1 GTSNPN and CDR2 SVGIG (reference sequence). This CDR3 spans 15 amino acids. CDR3 protein: CAWTHPGLTGYEQYF. The CDR3 DNA reads as TGTGCCTGGACCCACCCCGGTCTTACCGGGTACGAGCAGTACTTC.

The genes are TRBV7-2 and TRBJ1-1; a possible D gene is TRBD1 (5 bases). Trimming left V 2 bases short and J 5 bases short, with 9 bases between. Germline V gene data show CDR1 as SGHTA and CDR2 as FQGNSA. The CDR3 has 13 residues. The CDR3 is CASSLWGETEAFF. CDR3 DNA: TGTGCCAGCAGCTTATGGGGGGAAACTGAAGCTTTCTTT.

This clone is classed as medium-sized. Sequence at one end of the junction differs from germline and may be a read error. This chain connects TRBV20-1 to TRBJ1-1; a possible D gene is TRBD1 (6 bases). The length of the CDR3 is 11 residues. Germline-derived CDR1 and CDR2 are DFQATT and SNEGSKA (reference sequence). The CDR3 sequence is CSAISRDTHLF. CDR3 DNA: TGCAGTGCAATAAGCAGGGACACACACCTTTTT.

The chain links TRBV28 to TRBJ2-7; D gene ambiguous. The germline V gene encodes CDR1 MDHEN and CDR2 SYDVKM. This CDR3 is built from 13 residues. V dropped 5 bases and J dropped 5 bases, with 13 bases sitting between them. CDR3 coding DNA: TGTGCCAGCAGTCCCACCTCCCGGCACGAGCAGTACTTC. It yields the protein CASSPTSRHEQYF.